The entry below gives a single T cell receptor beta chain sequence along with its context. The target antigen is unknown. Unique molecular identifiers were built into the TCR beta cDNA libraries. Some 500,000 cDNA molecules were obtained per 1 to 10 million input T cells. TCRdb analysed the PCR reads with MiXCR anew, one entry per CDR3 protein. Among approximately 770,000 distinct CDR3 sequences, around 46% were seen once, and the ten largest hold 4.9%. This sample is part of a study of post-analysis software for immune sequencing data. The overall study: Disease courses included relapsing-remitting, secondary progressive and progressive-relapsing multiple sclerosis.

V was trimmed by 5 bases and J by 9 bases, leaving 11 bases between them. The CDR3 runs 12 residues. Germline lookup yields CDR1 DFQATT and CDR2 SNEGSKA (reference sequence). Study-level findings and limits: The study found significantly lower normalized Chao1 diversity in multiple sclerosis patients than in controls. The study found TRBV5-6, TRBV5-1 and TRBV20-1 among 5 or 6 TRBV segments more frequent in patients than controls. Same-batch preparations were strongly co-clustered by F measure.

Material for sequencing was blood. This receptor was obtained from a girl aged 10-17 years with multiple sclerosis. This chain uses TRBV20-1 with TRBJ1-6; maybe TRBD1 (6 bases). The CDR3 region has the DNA TGCAGTGCTGTGACAGGATCTTCACCCCTCCACTTT. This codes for CSAVTGSSPLHF.